This T cell receptor (beta chain) was sequenced for a study of tumor-infiltrating lymphocytes in primary liver carcinoma. Total RNA (around 500 ng) served as template for TCR beta cDNA synthesis primed by a constant-region primer. Slightly modified ARM-PCR served as the procedure for the TCR beta libraries. These libraries came from three rounds of nested multiplex PCR. The first two PCR rounds, around 11 cycles each, used TRBV1-TRBV30 forward primers and a C-beta reverse primer. TCRdb reanalysed the multiplex PCR reads using MiXCR and keeps one entry per CDR3 protein. The sample includes about 330,000 distinct CDR3 sequences, 65% of them seen just once. The table lists this clonotype with a count of one. Just one base apart from a much larger clone, this may be a read error. Out of unsorted whole blood came the blood RNA, and germline DNA was extracted as well. Trimming removed 4 bases at V and 1 base at J, with 14 bases between. The CDR3 extends over 16 amino acids. CDR1 is MGHRA and CDR2 is YSYEKL in the germline V gene.

Sequencing was done on a sample of peripheral blood. This receptor was identified in a man between 35 and 55 years old with primary liver carcinoma and hepatitis B virus infection. The genes are TRBV4-1 and TRBJ1-5; D call uncertain. The CDR3 region has the DNA TGCGCCAGCAGCCCAAACGTGATTGTGAGCAATCAGCCCCAGCATTTT. Its translation: CASSPNVIVSNQPQHF.